One TCR beta chain is described in this entry. The antigen remains unidentified. This entry belongs to a study of T cell responses to AZD1222 COVID-19 vaccine. Study conclusions and caveats: The repertoires were collected only after the peak T cell response. Donors were largely white British and mainly female; clonal diversity was possibly underestimated. Elevations in Spike-specific TCR breadth and depth followed administration of two AZD1222 doses. Dominant at 160-218 and 743-854, vaccine-associated CD4 TCRs also spanned spike.

Germline V gene sequence: CDR1 MNHEY, CDR2 SVGAGI. Trimming removed 7 bases at V and 5 bases at J, with 12 bases between. The CDR3 sequence is 13 residues long. TCRdb's table, derived via immunoSEQ multiplex PCR, lists solely in-frame clones and lacks some. The table has 90,000 to 100,000 clones, 80% to 90% seen once. The origin of this receptor is an adult in good health. V is TRBV6-5 and J is TRBJ1-5, with D hard to call. The material was peripheral blood, obtained on day 0 of AZD1222 vaccination. The chain's CDR3 is CASNPFRDQPQHF. DNA for the CDR3: TGTGCCAGCAACCCGTTTAGGGATCAGCCCCAGCATTTT.